These T cell receptor beta chains were read from a single sample in a study of T cells in Graves' hyperthyroidism and ophthalmopathy. TCRdb fed the multiplex PCR reads into MiXCR, producing one record per CDR3 protein. This sample has some 770,000 distinct CDR3 sequences, with 15% to 20% found just once. Sequencing used blood. These TCRs come from a man aged 18 to 35 with Graves' hyperthyroidism. Both conserved end residues are part of each CDR3. The D gene is left open where the match is weak. The listing skips clone size in some rows; elsewhere it reads once, few, many or a size class.

>many|TRBJ1-1|12|TRBV3-1|.
CASSLRQSEAFF
TGTGCCAGCAGCTTAAGACAGTCTGAAGCTTTCTTT
>many|TRBJ2-2|12|TRBV6-2/TRBV6-3|.
CASNRWTGELFF
TGTGCCAGCAACCGTTGGACCGGGGAGCTGTTTTTT
>few|TRBJ2-5|13|TRBV29-1|.
CSVEQGPQETQYF
TGTAGCGTTGAGCAGGGGCCTCAAGAGACCCAGTACTTC
>many|TRBJ2-5|14|TRBV28|.
CASSLVNREETQYF
TGTGCCAGCAGTTTGGTTAACAGGGAAGAGACCCAGTACTTC
>.|TRBJ2-7|15|TRBV27|.
CASSALNGGAYEQYF
TGTGCCAGCAGTGCTCTTAACGGCGGCGCCTACGAGCAGTACTTC
>many|TRBJ1-1|11|TRBV3-1|.
CASSHAGEAFF
TGTGCCAGCAGCCACGCGGGGGAAGCTTTCTTT
>many|TRBJ1-2|14|TRBV28|.
CASSSGLNGLGYTF
TGTGCCAGCAGTTCCGGACTCAATGGCCTAGGCTACACCTTC
>.|TRBJ1-1|15|TRBV2|.
CASNPGPGMNTEAFF
TGTGCCAGCAACCCGGGGCCGGGAATGAACACTGAAGCTTTCTTT
>.|TRBJ1-3|15|TRBV12-3/TRBV12-4|.
CASSYLGGRRNTIYF
TGTGCCAGCTCCTACTTAGGAGGAAGAAGGAACACCATATATTTT
>many|TRBJ1-2|17|TRBV19|TRBD1
CASSEWRRTGNRYGYTF
TGTGCCAGTAGTGAATGGAGGCGGACAGGCAATCGGTATGGCTACACCTTC
>.|TRBJ2-2|16|TRBV7-9|TRBD1
CASSQDRDGNTGELFF
TGTGCCAGCAGCCAAGACAGGGATGGTAACACCGGGGAGCTGTTTTTT
>many|TRBJ2-3|14|TRBV6-2/TRBV6-3|.
CAITSRTSTDTQYF
TGTGCCATTACGAGCAGAACTAGCACAGATACGCAGTATTTT